This T cell receptor (beta chain) is drawn from a study of blood T cell repertoires in COVID-19. For the study at large: PBMCs, B-cell-depleted T cells, or T cells provided the cDNA or gDNA that made up the material.

The germline CDR1 and CDR2 sequences are KGHSH and LQKENI. The CDR3 sequence is 16 residues long. V lost 3 bases and J lost 1; bases outside the gene matches: 3. This table comes from immunoSEQ multiplex PCR, and its TCRdb copy is limited to in-frame clones, with some not included. The repertoire holds approximately 280,000 clones, with about 89% as singletons. The chain carries TRBV18 and TRBJ1-4; 9 bases align to TRBD1. The TCR sequence derives from a man aged 35 to 55 with acute or convalescent COVID-19. Sequencing was performed on peripheral blood. The CDR3 DNA reads as TGTGCCAGCTCACCGCTGGACAGGGGAACTAATGAAAAACTGTTTTTT. Encoded protein: CASSPLDRGTNEKLFF.